This T cell receptor (beta chain) appears in the sequencing data of a study of blood T cell repertoires in COVID-19. Turning to the study itself: Samples of COVID-19 (acute and convalescent) were obtained from the United States, Italy and Spain. Sources were T cells, B-cell-depleted T cells, or PBMCs; the material itself was cDNA or gDNA.

Source study methods: The assay estimated nucleated cells by amplifying reference gene primers. Repertoires were generated with immunoSEQ multiplex PCR, while TCRdb's copy carries only in-frame clones and drops some. The DNA was the basis for D and trimming; V, J and clone size are from that table. The data show about 170,000 clones, about four fifths seen once. Concerning this clone itself: The same CDR3 arises from other DNA sequences in this sample as well.

The sequence was obtained from a woman of 80 years or more with active or convalescent COVID-19. Sample: peripheral blood.

CDR3: CASSIDRDQPQHF. In DNA, the CDR3 is TGTGCCAGTAGTATAGACCGGGATCAGCCCCAGCATTTT. This chain uses TRBV19 with TRBJ1-5, with unresolved D. The V gene lost 0 bases and the J gene lost 5 bases, with 5 bases spanning the gap. Germline CDR1 and CDR2: LNHDA and SQIVND (reference sequence). The CDR3 length is 13 residues.